The clone carrying this TCR beta chain was seen many times. The cohort comprised adults aged 18 to 89 years residing in about 25 US areas. Germline V lookup: CDR1 PRHDT, CDR2 FYEKMQ (reference sequence). Trimming at V came to 0 bases and at J to 5 bases, leaving 1 base not matched to a gene. The CDR3 loop spans 14 amino acids. In the original processing: Counts of nucleated cells, estimated from reference gene primer amplification, were obtained. TCRdb's table, derived via immunoSEQ multiplex PCR, lists solely in-frame clones and lacks some. V and J calls plus clone size are reproduced from that table; the DNA served to infer D and trimming. The data hold about 210,000 clones, with about 91% observed a single time. The sample comes from a study of blood T cell repertoires in COVID-19.

The V call is TRBV13, the J call TRBJ1-1; 9 positions agree with TRBD1. The origin of this receptor is a man younger than 35 with acute COVID-19. Sequencing input: PBMCs or T cells enriched from blood (not recorded which). The CDR3 spells CASSLGTGGTEAFF. The CDR3 DNA follows: TGTGCCAGCAGCTTAGGGACAGGGGGTACTGAAGCTTTCTTT.